Below, 10 T cell receptor beta chains from the same sample are listed, as sequenced in a study of CD4 T cells in relation to SARS-CoV-2 and coronaviruses. Antigens of these TCRs are unknown. Clones were read by immunoSEQ multiplex PCR, and TCRdb kept only the in-frame ones, dropping some. The profile shows approximately 27,000 clones, roughly four fifths of them singletons. The unexposed donors gave CD4+ T cells in about 2010-2019, prior to COVID-19. After approximately 10 days of culture, CD4+ T cells were isolated. What was sequenced was CD4+ T cells from PBMCs, cultured in vitro. The origin of the receptors is a human donor in good health.

V gene TRBV11-3 combines with J gene TRBJ2-1; possibly TRBD2 for D (6 bases). V lost 1 base and J lost 9, with 10 bases in between. This CDR3 has 13 residues. Germline V gene data show CDR1 as SGHNT and CDR2 as YENEEA. The CDR3 bases are TGTGCCAGCAGCTTAGTCCCGGGAGCTGAGCAGTTCTTC. Encoded protein: CASSLVPGAEQFF.

The chain carries TRBV19 and TRBJ2-6, with TRBD2 identical over 7 bases. CDR1 is LNHDA, CDR2 SQIVND, per germline (reference sequence). The ends lost 5 bases at V and 0 bases at J; junction bases unmatched: 13. The CDR3 runs 19 residues. This CDR3 reads CASSGLGYGGNSGANVLTF. The DNA for the CDR3 is TGTGCCAGTAGTGGCTTGGGGTACGGGGGGAACTCTGGGGCCAACGTCCTGACTTTC.

The J gene is TRBJ1-2, the V gene TRBV2; no clear D. The CDR3 covers 13 residues. Trimming shortened V by 3 bases and J by 4 bases, and 9 bases separated the two germline ends. The germline CDR1 and CDR2 sequences are SNHLY and FYNNEI. The CDR3 DNA is TGTGCCAGCAGTGAGGGTCTCTTCTATGGCTACACCTTC. Protein sequence: CASSEGLFYGYTF.

The V and J genes are TRBV7-9 and TRBJ1-1; 8 bases map to TRBD1. CDR1 is SEHNR and CDR2 is FQNEAQ in the germline V gene (reference sequence). V lost 2 bases, J lost 0 bases, and 2 bases stayed unmatched. This CDR3 comprises 15 residues. CDR3 residues: CASSLTGGMNTEAFF. As DNA, the CDR3 is TGTGCCAGCAGCTTAACAGGGGGTATGAACACTGAAGCTTTCTTT.

This chain links TRBV27 with TRBJ1-1; D may be TRBD1 (6 bases). The CDR3 spans 14 residues. Germline V gene sequence: CDR1 MNHEY, CDR2 SMNVEV (reference sequence). The ends were cut back, 7 bases at V and 6 bases at J, with 18 bases in the middle. CDR3 DNA: TGTGCCAGCACCTTGGGGGGGCCGGCGGCTGAAGCTTTCTTT. Its translation: CASTLGGPAAEAFF.

By its share, this clone is medium-sized. This chain joins TRBV4-2 and TRBJ2-7; TRBD2 aligns across 7 bases. This CDR3 comprises 14 residues. Germline values: CDR1 LGHNA, CDR2 YNFKEQ. V was clipped by 0 bases and J by 10 bases; unmatched bases: 9. The CDR3 nucleotides read TGTGCCAGCAGCCAAGATCTGAGGGACTATGAACAGTACTTC. As protein: CASSQDLRDYEQYF.

The genes are TRBV3-1 (or the pseudogene TRBV3-2) and TRBJ2-5, with D possibly TRBD1 on 6 matching bases. Per germline, CDR1 LGHDT and CDR2 YNNKEL (reference sequence). V gave up 0 bases and J gave up 5 bases, with 16 bases separating them. This CDR3 has 16 residues. The CDR3 loop reads CASSQDLPGVGETQYF. The CDR3 region has the DNA TGTGCCAGCAGCCAAGATCTCCCAGGGGTTGGGGAGACCCAGTACTTC.

The chain uses TRBV7-6 and TRBJ2-5; D is perhaps TRBD2 (6 bases). The CDR3 runs to 17 residues. The V gene's germline CDR1 is SGHVS and CDR2 FNYEAQ. Between the trimmed V and J ends, which lost 5 bases and 0 bases, there was a span of 19 bases. CDR3 in amino acids: CASSRRGRGVYQETQYF. CDR3 nucleotides: TGTGCCAGCAGCAGGAGAGGGCGGGGCGTGTACCAAGAGACCCAGTACTTC.

The chain combines TRBV6-2 or TRBV6-3 with TRBJ2-2; 10 nucleotides line up with TRBD2. The CDR3 is 16 amino acids. Germline assignment: CDR1 MNHEY and CDR2 SVGEGT. Unmatched junction bases numbered 8, after V lost 2 bases and J lost 8 bases. The CDR3 is CASSYSPSGRSGELFF. The CDR3 region has the DNA TGTGCCAGCAGTTACAGTCCTAGCGGGAGATCGGGGGAGCTGTTTTTT.

V and J are TRBV5-6 and TRBJ1-2; TRBD1 aligns across 10 bases. This CDR3 contains 15 residues. V was pared by 5 bases and J by 4 bases, with 8 bases of the junction left unmatched. Looked up from germline, CDR1 is SGHDT and CDR2 is YYEEEE. CDR3 in amino acids: CASRPDRGFFYGYTF. The CDR3 bases are TGTGCCAGCAGACCGGACAGGGGGTTTTTCTATGGCTACACCTTC.